A selection of T cell receptor beta chains follows, all from one sample in a study of shared clonotypes between healthy human individuals. The method was immunoSEQ multiplex PCR; TCRdb's version includes in-frame clones alone and lacks a portion of them. The data show 2,500,000 or so clones, just over 90% seen once. The source material was naive CD4+ T cells sorted from blood. These receptors were obtained from a man aged 18 to 29 in good health. CDR3s leave out the opening cysteine and the closing phenylalanine or tryptophan. Each record gives: V gene, J gene, CDR3 protein.

v_gene: TRBV6-4
j_gene: TRBJ1-1
CDR3aa: ASSVSGTTDTEAF

v_gene: TRBV7-2
j_gene: TRBJ2-1
CDR3aa: ASSSWGPTYNEQF

v_gene: TRBV5-1
j_gene: TRBJ1-4
CDR3aa: ASSLADGFNEKLF

v_gene: TRBV4-1
j_gene: TRBJ2-1
CDR3aa: ASSQDPSNSYNEQF

v_gene: TRBV5-6
j_gene: TRBJ1-2
CDR3aa: ASSLVDQGIYGYT

v_gene: TRBV7-2
j_gene: TRBJ2-5
CDR3aa: ASSLGLAGETQY

v_gene: TRBV6-6
j_gene: TRBJ1-6
CDR3aa: ASSPQDLNSPLH

v_gene: TRBV7-9
j_gene: TRBJ1-1
CDR3aa: ARKTGRNTEAF

v_gene: TRBV6-1
j_gene: TRBJ2-5
CDR3aa: AGAGLGGGTQY

v_gene: TRBV7-2
j_gene: TRBJ2-3
CDR3aa: ASSSPLRRTDTQY

v_gene: TRBV6-5
j_gene: TRBJ2-7
CDR3aa: ASSSPPGQDFKQY

v_gene: TRBV19
j_gene: TRBJ1-4
CDR3aa: ASNTDRGEEKLF

v_gene: TRBV5-5
j_gene: TRBJ1-1
CDR3aa: ASSPGGQRNTEAF

v_gene: TRBV11-2
j_gene: TRBJ1-6
CDR3aa: ASSPQGAGNSPLH

v_gene: TRBV2
j_gene: TRBJ2-7
CDR3aa: ASRKRDWGSYEQY

v_gene: TRBV5-4
j_gene: TRBJ1-2
CDR3aa: ASSLAAGRANYGYT

v_gene: TRBV27
j_gene: TRBJ2-6
CDR3aa: ASSLWFGGGATAGANVLT

v_gene: TRBV7-7
j_gene: TRBJ2-1
CDR3aa: ASSPDLNNEQF

v_gene: TRBV6-1
j_gene: TRBJ2-2
CDR3aa: ASRRGQFNTGELF

v_gene: TRBV9
j_gene: TRBJ1-1
CDR3aa: ASSPGGLEAF

v_gene: TRBV6-5
j_gene: TRBJ1-6
CDR3aa: ASSYSRYNSPLH

v_gene: TRBV10-3
j_gene: TRBJ2-2
CDR3aa: AISGTMLNTGELF

v_gene: TRBV6-5
j_gene: TRBJ1-2
CDR3aa: ASSYSREVNYGYT

v_gene: TRBV5-4
j_gene: TRBJ1-5
CDR3aa: ASSWDINQPQH

v_gene: TRBV7-2
j_gene: TRBJ2-7
CDR3aa: ASSLAGLYEQY

v_gene: TRBV5-1
j_gene: TRBJ2-5
CDR3aa: ASSLVAGPQETQY

v_gene: TRBV6-6
j_gene: TRBJ2-2
CDR3aa: ASMSGGASGELF

v_gene: TRBV10-3
j_gene: TRBJ2-2
CDR3aa: AITETGPNTGELF

v_gene: TRBV12-5
j_gene: TRBJ1-1
CDR3aa: ASVKGNSNTEAF

v_gene: TRBV2
j_gene: TRBJ2-1
CDR3aa: ASSEPYNEQF

v_gene: TRBV29-1
j_gene: TRBJ2-5
CDR3aa: SVEPAETQY

v_gene: TRBV29-1
j_gene: TRBJ1-1
CDR3aa: SVGGGFTEAF

v_gene: TRBV7-2
j_gene: TRBJ1-6
CDR3aa: ASSLRQAVSPLH

v_gene: TRBV18
j_gene: TRBJ2-7
CDR3aa: ASSPSYIGGYEQY

v_gene: TRBV6-6
j_gene: TRBJ2-3
CDR3aa: ASSRLAETSDTQY

v_gene: TRBV27
j_gene: TRBJ1-1
CDR3aa: ASAPLQNTEAF

v_gene: TRBV2
j_gene: TRBJ1-2
CDR3aa: ASSTGSLGYT

v_gene: TRBV7-2
j_gene: TRBJ2-5
CDR3aa: ASSSRVQETQY

v_gene: TRBV6-1
j_gene: TRBJ2-2
CDR3aa: ASSKITGELF

v_gene: TRBV13
j_gene: TRBJ2-5
CDR3aa: ASSLGQTSQETQY

v_gene: TRBV28
j_gene: TRBJ1-6
CDR3aa: ASGQDRGHSPLH

v_gene: TRBV7-6
j_gene: TRBJ2-5
CDR3aa: ASSLLNIQETQY

v_gene: TRBV19
j_gene: TRBJ2-7
CDR3aa: ASSPKGFGREQY

v_gene: TRBV30
j_gene: TRBJ2-7
CDR3aa: AWRQTYEQY

v_gene: TRBV5-6
j_gene: TRBJ1-4
CDR3aa: ASSYEPTGVRGEKLF